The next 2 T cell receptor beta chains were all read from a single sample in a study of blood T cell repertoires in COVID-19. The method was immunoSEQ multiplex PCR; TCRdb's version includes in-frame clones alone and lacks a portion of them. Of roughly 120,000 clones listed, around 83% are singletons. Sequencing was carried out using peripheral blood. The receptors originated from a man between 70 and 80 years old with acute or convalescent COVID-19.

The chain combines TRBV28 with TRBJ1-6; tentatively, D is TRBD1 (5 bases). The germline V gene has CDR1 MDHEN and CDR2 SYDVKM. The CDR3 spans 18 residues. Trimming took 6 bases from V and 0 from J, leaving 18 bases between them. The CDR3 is CASRQGVSPSSYNSPLHF. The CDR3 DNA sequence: TGTGCCAGCAGACAAGGGGTCAGCCCGAGCTCCTATAATTCACCCCTCCACTTT.

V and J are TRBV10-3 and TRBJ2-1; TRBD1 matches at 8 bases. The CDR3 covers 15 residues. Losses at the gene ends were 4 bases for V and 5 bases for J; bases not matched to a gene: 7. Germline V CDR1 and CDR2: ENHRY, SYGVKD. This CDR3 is CAISGAGQGDNEQFF. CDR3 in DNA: TGTGCCATCAGTGGGGCCGGACAGGGCGACAATGAGCAGTTCTTC.